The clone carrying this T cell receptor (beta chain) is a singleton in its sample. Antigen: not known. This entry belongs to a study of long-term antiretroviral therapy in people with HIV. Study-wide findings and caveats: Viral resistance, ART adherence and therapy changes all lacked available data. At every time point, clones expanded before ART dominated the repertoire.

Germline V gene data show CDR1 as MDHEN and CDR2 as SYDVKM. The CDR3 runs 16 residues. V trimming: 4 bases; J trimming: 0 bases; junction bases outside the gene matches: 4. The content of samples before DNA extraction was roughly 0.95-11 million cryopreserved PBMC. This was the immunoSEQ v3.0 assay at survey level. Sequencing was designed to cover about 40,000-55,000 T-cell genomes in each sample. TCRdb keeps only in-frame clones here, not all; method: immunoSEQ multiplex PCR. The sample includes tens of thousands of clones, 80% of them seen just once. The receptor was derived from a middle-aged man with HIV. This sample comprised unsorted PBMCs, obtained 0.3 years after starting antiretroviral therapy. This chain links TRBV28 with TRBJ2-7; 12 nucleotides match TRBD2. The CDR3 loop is CASSSKTSGGSYEQYF. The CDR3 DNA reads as TGTGCCAGCAGTTCCAAGACTAGCGGGGGCTCCTACGAGCAGTACTTC.